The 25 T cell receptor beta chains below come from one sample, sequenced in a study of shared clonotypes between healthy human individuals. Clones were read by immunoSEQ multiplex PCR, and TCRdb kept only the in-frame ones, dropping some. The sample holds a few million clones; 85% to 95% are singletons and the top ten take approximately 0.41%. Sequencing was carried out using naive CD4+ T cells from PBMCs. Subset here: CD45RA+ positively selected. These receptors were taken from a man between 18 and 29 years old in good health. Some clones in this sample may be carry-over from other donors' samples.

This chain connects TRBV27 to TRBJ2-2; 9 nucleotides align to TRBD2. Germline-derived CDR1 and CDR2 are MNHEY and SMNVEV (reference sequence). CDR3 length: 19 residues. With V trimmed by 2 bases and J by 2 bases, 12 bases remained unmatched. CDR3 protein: CASSLDPWREGFNTGELFF. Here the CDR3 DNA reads TGTGCCAGCAGTTTAGACCCCTGGCGGGAGGGTTTTAACACCGGGGAGCTGTTTTTT.

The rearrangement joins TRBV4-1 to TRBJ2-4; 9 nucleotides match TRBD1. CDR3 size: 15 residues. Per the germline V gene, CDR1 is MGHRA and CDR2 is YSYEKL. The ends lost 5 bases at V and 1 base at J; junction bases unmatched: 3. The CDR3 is CASSRTGVAKNIQYF. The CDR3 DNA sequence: TGCGCCAGCAGCAGGACAGGGGTGGCCAAAAACATTCAGTACTTC.

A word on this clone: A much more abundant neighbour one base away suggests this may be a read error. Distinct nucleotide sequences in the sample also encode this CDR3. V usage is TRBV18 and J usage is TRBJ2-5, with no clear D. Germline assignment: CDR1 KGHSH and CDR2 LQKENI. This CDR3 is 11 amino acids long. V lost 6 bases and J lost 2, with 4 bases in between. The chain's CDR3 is CASSPQETQYF. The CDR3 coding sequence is TGTGCCAGCTCTCCGCAAGAGACCCAGTACTTC.

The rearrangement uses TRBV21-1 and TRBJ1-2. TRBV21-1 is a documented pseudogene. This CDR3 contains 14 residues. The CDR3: CASSKKGQVYGYTF. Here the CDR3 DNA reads TGTGCCAGCAGCAAAAAGGGTCAGGTCTATGGCTACACCTTC.

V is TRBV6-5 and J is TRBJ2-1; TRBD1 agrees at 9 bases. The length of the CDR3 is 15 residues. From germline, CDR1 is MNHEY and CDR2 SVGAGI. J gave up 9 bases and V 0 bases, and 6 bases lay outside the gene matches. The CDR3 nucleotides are TGTGCCAGCAGTTACTCTCAACAGGGGGCGAGTGAGCAGTTCTTC. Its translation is CASSYSQQGASEQFF.

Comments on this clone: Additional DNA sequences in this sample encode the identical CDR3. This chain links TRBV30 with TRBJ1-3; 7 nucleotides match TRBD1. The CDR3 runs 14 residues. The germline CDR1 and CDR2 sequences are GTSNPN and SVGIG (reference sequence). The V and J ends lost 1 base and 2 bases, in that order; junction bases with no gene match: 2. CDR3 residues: CAWSGGQPGNTIYF. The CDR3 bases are TGTGCCTGGAGTGGGGGACAGCCTGGAAACACCATATATTTT. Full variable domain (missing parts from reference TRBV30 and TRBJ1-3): SQTIHQWPATLVQPVGSPLSLECTVEGTSNPNLYWYRQAAGRGLQLLFYSVGIGQISSEVPQNLSASRPQDRQFILSSKKLLLSDSGFYLCAWSGGQPGNTIYFGEGSWLTVV.

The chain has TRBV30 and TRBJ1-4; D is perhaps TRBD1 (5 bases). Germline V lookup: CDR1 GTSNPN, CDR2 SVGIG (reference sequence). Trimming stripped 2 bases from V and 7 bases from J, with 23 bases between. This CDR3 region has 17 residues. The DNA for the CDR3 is TGTGCCTGGAGTCTGGAGGGACTATGGGGCGCTGGTGAAAAACTGTTTTTT. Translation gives CAWSLEGLWGAGEKLFF.

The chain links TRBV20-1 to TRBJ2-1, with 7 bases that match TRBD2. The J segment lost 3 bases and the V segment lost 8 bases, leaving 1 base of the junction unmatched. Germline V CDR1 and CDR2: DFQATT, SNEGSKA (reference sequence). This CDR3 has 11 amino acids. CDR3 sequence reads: CSSGIYNEQFF. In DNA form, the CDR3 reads TGCAGTAGCGGGATCTACAATGAGCAGTTCTTC.

CDR3 sequence (DNA): TGTGCCAGTAGCACTACCTACACCAACTATTACAATGAGCAGTTCTTC. Translation: CASSTTYTNYYNEQFF. The rearrangement uses TRBV19 and TRBJ2-1; D not certain. Germline lookup yields CDR1 LNHDA and CDR2 SQIVND (reference sequence). The CDR3 runs 16 residues. The V gene lost 6 bases and the J gene lost 4 bases, with 19 bases spanning the gap.

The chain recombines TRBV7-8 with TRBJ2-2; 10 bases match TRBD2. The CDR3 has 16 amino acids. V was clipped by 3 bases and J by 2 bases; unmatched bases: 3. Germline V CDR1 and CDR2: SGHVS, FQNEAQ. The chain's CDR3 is CASSFASGSNTGELFF. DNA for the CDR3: TGTGCCAGCAGCTTCGCTAGCGGGAGTAACACCGGGGAGCTGTTTTTT.

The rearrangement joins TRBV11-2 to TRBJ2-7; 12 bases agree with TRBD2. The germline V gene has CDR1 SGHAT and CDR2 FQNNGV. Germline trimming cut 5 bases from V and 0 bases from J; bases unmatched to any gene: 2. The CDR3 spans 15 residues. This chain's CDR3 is CASSTTSGSSYEQYF. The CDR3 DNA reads TGTGCCAGCAGCACGACTAGCGGGAGCTCCTACGAGCAGTACTTC. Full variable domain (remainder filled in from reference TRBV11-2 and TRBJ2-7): EAGVAQSPRYKIIEKRQSVAFWCNPISGHATLYWYQQILGQGPKLLIQFQNNGVVDDSQLPKDRFSAERLKGVDSTLKIQPAKLEDSAVYLCASSTTSGSSYEQYFGPGTRLTVT.

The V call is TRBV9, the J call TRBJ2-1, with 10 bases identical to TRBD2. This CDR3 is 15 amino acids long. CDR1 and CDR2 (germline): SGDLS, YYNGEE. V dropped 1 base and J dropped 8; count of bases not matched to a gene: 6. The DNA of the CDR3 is TGTGCCAGCAGCGTACTTAGCGGGAGGCCCGATGAGCAGTTCTTC. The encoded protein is CASSVLSGRPDEQFF.

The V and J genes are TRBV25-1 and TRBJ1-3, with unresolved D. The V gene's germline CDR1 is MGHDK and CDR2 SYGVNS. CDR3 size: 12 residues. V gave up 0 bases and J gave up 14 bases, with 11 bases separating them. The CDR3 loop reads CASSEYPEPLYF. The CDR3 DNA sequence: TGTGCCAGCAGTGAATATCCTGAGCCCTTATATTTT.

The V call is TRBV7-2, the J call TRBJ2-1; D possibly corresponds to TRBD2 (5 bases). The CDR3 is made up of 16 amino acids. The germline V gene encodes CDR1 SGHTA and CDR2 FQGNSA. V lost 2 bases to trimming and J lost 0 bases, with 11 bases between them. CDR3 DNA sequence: TGTGCCAGCAGCTTAACTAGGGTTCCCTCCTACAATGAGCAGTTCTTC. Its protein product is CASSLTRVPSYNEQFF.

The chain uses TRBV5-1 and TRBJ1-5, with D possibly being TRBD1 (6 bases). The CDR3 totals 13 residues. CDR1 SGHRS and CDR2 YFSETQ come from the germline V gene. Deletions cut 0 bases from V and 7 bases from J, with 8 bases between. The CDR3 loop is CASSLDQGQPQHF. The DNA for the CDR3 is TGCGCCAGCAGCTTGGACCAGGGGCAGCCCCAGCATTTT.

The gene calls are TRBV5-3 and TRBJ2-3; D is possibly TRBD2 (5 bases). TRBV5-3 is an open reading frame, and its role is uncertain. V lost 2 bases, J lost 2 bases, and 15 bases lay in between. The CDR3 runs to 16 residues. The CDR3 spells CARSFAEGDYTDTQYF. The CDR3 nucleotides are TGTGCCAGAAGCTTTGCCGAGGGAGATTACACAGATACGCAGTATTTT.

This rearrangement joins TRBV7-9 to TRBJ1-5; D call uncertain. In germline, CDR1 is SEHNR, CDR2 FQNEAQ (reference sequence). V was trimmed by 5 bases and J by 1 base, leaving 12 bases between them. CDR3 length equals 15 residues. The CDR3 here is CASSLTLGSNQPQHF. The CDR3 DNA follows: TGTGCCAGCAGCCTGACCCTCGGAAGCAATCAGCCCCAGCATTTT.

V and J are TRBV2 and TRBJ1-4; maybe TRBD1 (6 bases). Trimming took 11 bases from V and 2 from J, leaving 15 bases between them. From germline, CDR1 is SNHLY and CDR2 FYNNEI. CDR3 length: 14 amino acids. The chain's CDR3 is CAGKTGSTNEKLFF. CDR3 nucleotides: TGTGCCGGAAAAACAGGGAGCACTAATGAAAAACTGTTTTTT. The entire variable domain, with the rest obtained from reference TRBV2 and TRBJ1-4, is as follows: EPEVTQTPSHQVTQMGQEVILRCVPISNHLYFYWYRQILGQKVEFLVSFYNNEISEKSEIFDDQFSVERPDGSNFTLKIRSTKLEDSAMYFCAGKTGSTNEKLFFGSGTQLSVL.

This CDR3 is CASSTGTSGYYEQYF. The CDR3 bases are TGTGCCAGCAGCACTGGGACTAGCGGGTACTACGAGCAGTACTTC. The chain has TRBV28 and TRBJ2-7; the match to TRBD2 covers 12 bases. V trimming: 6 bases; J trimming: 3 bases; junction bases outside the gene matches: 6. This CDR3 has 15 residues. CDR1 and CDR2 from the germline V gene are MDHEN and SYDVKM.

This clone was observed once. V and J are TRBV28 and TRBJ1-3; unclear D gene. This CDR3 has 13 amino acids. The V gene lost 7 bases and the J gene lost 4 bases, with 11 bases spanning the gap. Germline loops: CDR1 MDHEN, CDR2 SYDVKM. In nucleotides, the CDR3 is TGTGCCAGCATTGATAATAGCGGAAACACCATATATTTT. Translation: CASIDNSGNTIYF.

The CDR3 region is CASSVIFLTSGTASYEQYF. The CDR3 coding sequence is TGCGCCAGCAGCGTGATCTTCCTAACTAGCGGGACCGCTTCCTACGAGCAGTACTTC. The rearrangement uses TRBV4-1 and TRBJ2-7; TRBD2 matches at 10 bases. The length of the CDR3 is 19 residues. The V gene's germline CDR1 is MGHRA and CDR2 YSYEKL. Trimming removed 5 bases from V and 1 base from J; junction bases left unmatched: 17.

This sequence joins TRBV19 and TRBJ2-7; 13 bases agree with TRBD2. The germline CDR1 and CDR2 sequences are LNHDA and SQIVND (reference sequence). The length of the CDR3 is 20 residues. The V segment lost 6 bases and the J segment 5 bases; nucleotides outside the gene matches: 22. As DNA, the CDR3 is TGTGCCAGTAGGGGCCGAACGACTAGCGGGAGGAGTCGAGGAGCGGACGAGCAGTACTTC. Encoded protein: CASRGRTTSGRSRGADEQYF. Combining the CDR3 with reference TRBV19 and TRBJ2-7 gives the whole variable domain DGGITQSPKYLFRKEGQNVTLSCEQNLNHDAMYWYRQDPGQGLRLIYYSQIVNDFQKGDIAEGYSVSREKKESFPLTVTSAQKNPTAFYLCASRGRTTSGRSRGADEQYFGPGTRLTVT.

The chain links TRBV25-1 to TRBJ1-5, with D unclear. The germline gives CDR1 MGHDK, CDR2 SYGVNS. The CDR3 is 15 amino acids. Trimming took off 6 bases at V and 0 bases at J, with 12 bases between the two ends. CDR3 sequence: CASSPQWGSNQPQHF. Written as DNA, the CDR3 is TGTGCCAGCAGCCCCCAGTGGGGTAGCAATCAGCCCCAGCATTTT.

CDR3 nucleotide sequence: TGTGCCAGCAGAAGGGAACAGGGAGGGGGTGGCTACACCTTC. Translation gives CASRREQGGGGYTF. The chain recombines TRBV5-4 with TRBJ1-2; tentative D call: TRBD1 (6 bases). The V and J ends lost 5 bases and 7 bases respectively, with 18 bases between them. CDR1 SGHNT and CDR2 YYREEE come from the germline V gene (reference sequence). The CDR3 loop spans 14 amino acids.

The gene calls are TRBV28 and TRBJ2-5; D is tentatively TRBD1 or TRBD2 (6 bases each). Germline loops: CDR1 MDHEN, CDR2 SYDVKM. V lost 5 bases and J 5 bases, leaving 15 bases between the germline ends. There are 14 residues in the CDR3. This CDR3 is CASSNLRGRETQYF. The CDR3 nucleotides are TGTGCCAGCAGTAACCTTCGGGGGCGGGAGACCCAGTACTTC. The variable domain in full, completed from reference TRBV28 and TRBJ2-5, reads DVKVTQSSRYLVKRTGEKVFLECVQDMDHENMFWYRQDPGLGLRLIYFSYDVKMKEKGDIPEGYSVSREKKERFSLILESASTNQTSMYLCASSNLRGRETQYFGPGTRLLVL.